This T cell receptor (beta chain) was retrieved from a study of OX40 agonist ivuxolimab in advanced cancers. Trimming cost V 5 bases and J 4 bases, with 17 bases left between them. Germline lookup yields CDR1 SGHTA and CDR2 FQGNSA. CDR3 length equals 15 residues. TCRdb's copy holds only in-frame clones and misses some; the assay was immunoSEQ multiplex PCR. Found here are 20,000 or so clones, about 81% of them singletons; the top ten hold 13% to 15%. The TCR originated in an adult with an advanced solid tumor such as melanoma, head and neck, liver or kidney cancer. The chain is built from TRBV7-2 and TRBJ2-5, with D perhaps given as TRBD1 or TRBD2 (5 bases each). The sequences come from CD4+ or CD8+ T cells sorted from blood, collected in a trial of the OX40 agonist ivuxolimab. CDR3 sequence: CASSLLGAGRETQYF. In DNA, the CDR3 is TGTGCCAGCAGCCTACTCGGGGCAGGGAGAGAGACCCAGTACTTC. Variable domain in full (rest from reference TRBV7-2 and TRBJ2-5): GAGVSQSPSNKVTEKGKDVELRCDPISGHTALYWYRQSLGQGLEFLIYFQGNSAPDKSGLPSDRFSAERTGGSVSTLTIQRTQQEDSAVYLCASSLLGAGRETQYFGPGTRLLVL.